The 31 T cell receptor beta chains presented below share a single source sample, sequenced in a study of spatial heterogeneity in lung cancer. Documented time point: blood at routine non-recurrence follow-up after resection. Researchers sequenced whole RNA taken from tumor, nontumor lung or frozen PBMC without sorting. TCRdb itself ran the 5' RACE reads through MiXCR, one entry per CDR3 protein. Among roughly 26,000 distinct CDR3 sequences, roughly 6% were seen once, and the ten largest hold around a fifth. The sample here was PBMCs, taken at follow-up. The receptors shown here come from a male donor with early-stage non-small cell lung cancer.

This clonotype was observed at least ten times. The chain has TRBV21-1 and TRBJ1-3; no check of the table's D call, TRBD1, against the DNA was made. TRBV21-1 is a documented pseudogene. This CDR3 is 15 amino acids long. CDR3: CASSIRDSTGNTIYF. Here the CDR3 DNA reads TGTGCCAGCAGCATCCGGGACAGCACTGGAAACACCATATATTTT.

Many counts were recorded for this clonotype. This CDR3 reads CATPPATVTSTDTQYF. The CDR3 region has the DNA TGTGCCACTCCACCCGCGACAGTAACTAGCACAGATACGCAGTATTTT. The chain joins TRBV19 to TRBJ2-3, with D possibly TRBD1 on 5 matching bases. Germline CDR1 reads LNHDA; CDR2 reads SQIVND (reference sequence). The V end was cut by 10 bases, the J end by 0 bases, with 20 bases between. The CDR3 length is 16 residues. The whole variable domain, remainder taken from reference TRBV19 and TRBJ2-3, is DGGITQSPKYLFRKEGQNVTLSCEQNLNHDAMYWYRQDPGQGLRLIYYSQIVNDFQKGDIAEGYSVSREKKESFPLTVTSAQKNPTAFYLCATPPATVTSTDTQYFGPGTRLTVL.

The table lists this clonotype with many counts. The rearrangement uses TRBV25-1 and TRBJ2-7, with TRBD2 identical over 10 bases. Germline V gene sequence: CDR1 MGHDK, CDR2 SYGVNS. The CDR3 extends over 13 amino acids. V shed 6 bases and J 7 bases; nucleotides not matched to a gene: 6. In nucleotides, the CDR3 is TGTGCCAGCAGCCTAGCGGGAGTGGGGGAGCAGTACGTC. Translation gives CASSLAGVGEQYV.

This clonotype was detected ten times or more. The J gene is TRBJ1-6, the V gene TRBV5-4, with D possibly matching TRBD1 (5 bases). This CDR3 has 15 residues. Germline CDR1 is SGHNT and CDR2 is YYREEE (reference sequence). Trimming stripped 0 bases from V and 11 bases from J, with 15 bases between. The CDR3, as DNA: TGTGCCAGCAGCTTGGTGGGGGATAAAGGGCCACCCCTCCACTTT. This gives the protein CASSLVGDKGPPLHF.

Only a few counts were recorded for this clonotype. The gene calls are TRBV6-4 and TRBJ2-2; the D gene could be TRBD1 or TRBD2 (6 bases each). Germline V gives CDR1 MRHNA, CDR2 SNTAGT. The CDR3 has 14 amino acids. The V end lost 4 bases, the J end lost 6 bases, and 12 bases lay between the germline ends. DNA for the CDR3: TGTGCCAGCAGTGTGGAGGGGGGCTCCGGGGAGCTGTTTTTT. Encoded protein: CASSVEGGSGELFF.

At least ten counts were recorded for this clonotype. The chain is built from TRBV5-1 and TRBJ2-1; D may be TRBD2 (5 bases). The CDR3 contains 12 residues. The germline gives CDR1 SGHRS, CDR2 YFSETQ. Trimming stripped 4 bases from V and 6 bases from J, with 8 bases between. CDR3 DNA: TGCGCCAGCAGCCGGGATACCAATGAGCAGTTCTTC. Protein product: CASSRDTNEQFF.

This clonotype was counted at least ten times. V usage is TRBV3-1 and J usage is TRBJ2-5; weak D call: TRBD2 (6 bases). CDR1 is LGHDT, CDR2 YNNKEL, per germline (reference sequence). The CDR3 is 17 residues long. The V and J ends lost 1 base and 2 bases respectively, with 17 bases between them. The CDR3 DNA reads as TGTGCCAGCAGCCAAGGATGGAAGCGGGCCCTTCAAGAGACCCAGTACTTC. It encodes CASSQGWKRALQETQYF.

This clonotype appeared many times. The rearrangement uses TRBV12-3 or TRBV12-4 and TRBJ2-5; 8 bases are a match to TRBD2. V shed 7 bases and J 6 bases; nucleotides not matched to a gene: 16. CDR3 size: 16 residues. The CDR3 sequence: CASTRSGGLAKKTQYF. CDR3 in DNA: TGTGCCAGCACCCGATCGGGCGGACTAGCAAAAAAGACCCAGTACTTC.

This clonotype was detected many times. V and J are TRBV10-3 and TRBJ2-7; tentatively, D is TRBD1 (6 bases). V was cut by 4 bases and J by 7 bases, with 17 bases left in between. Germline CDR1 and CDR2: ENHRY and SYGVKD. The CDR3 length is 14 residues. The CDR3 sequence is CAISGGQNPGEQYF. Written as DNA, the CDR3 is TGTGCCATCAGTGGAGGACAGAATCCGGGAGAGCAGTACTTC.

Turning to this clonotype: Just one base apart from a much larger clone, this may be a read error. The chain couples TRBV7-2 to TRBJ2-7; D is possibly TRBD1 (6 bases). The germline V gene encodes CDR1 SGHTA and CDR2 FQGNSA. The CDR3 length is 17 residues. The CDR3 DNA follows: TGTGCCAGCAGCTTAGGGCCACCGGGACAAGCGACCTACGAGCTGTACGTC. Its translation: CASSLGPPGQATYELYV.

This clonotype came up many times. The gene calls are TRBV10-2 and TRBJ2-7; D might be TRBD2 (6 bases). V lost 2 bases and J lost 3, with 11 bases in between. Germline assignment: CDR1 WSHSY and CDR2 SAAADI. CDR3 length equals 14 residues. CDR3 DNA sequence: TGCGCCAGCAGTGAGGGAGGGCTTCTCTACGAGCAGTACGTC. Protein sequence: CASSEGGLLYEQYV.

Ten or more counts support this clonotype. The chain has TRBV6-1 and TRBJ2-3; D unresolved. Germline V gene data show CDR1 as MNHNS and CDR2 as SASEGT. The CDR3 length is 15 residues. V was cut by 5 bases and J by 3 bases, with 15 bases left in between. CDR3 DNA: TGTGCCAGCAGTCACGGCGGAGTGGGGACAGATACGCAGTATTTT. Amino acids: CASSHGGVGTDTQYF.

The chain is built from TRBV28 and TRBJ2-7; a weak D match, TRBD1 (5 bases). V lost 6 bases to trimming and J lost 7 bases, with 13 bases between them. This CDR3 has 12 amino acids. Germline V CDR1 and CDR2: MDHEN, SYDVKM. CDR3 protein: CASSSTAWEQYF. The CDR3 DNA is TGTGCCAGCAGCTCGACAGCGTGGGAGCAGTACTTC.

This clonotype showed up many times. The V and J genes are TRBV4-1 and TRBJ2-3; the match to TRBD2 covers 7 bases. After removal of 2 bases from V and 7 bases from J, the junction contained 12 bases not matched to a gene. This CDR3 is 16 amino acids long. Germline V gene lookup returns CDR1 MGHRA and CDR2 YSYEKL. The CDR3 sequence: CASSQSASGGMYTQYF. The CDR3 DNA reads TGCGCCAGCAGCCAATCGGCTAGCGGTGGGATGTATACGCAGTATTTT.

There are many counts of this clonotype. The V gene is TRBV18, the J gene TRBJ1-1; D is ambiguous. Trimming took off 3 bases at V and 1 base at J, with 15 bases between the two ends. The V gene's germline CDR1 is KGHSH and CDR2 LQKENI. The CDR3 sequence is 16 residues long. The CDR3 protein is CASSPYGSQKNTEAFF. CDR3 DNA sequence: TGTGCCAGCTCACCGTATGGAAGTCAGAAGAACACTGAAGCTTTCTTT.

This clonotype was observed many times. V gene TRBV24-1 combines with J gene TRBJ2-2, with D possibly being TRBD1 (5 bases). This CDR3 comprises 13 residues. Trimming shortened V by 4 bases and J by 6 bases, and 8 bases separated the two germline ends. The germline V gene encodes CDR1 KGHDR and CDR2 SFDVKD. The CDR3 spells CATSDSGPGELFF. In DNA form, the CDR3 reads TGTGCCACCAGTGACTCAGGGCCCGGGGAGCTGTTTTTT.

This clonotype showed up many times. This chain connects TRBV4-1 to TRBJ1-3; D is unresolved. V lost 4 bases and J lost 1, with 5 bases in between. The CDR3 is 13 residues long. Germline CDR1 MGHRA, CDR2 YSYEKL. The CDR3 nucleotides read TGCGCCAGCAGCCTCCGTTCTGGAAACACCATATATTTT. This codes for CASSLRSGNTIYF.

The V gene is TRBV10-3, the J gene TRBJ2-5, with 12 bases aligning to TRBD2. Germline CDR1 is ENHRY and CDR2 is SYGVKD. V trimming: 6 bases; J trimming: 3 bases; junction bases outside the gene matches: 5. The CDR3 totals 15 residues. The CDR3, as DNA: TGTGCCATCAGCTGGGCTAGCGGGGGGGAAGAGACCCAGTACTTC. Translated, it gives CAISWASGGEETQYF.

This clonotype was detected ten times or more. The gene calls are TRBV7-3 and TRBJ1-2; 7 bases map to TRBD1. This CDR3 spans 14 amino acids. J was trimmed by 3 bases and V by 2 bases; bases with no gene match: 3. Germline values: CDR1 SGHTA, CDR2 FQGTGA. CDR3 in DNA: TGTGCCAGCAGCTTACAAGGGGGCGACTATGGCTACACCTTC. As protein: CASSLQGGDYGYTF.

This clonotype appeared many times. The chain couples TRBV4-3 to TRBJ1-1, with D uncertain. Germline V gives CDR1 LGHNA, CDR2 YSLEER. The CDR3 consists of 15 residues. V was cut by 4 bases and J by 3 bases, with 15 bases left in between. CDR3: CASSPLLGSDTEAFF. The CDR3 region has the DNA TGCGCCAGCAGCCCGCTACTGGGATCCGACACTGAAGCTTTCTTT.

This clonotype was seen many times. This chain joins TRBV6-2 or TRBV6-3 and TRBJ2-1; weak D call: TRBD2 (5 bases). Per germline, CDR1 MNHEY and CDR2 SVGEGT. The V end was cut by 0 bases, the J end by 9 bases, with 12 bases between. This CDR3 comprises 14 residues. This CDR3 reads CASSYSLAGVEQFF. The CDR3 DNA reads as TGTGCCAGCAGTTACTCCCTCGCGGGCGTTGAGCAGTTCTTC.

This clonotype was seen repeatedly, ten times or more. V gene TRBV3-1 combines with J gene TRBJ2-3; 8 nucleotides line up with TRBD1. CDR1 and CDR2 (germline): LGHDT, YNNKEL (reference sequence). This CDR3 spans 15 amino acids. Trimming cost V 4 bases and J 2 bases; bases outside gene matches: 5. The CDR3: CASSRPGQDTDTQYF. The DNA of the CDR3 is TGTGCCAGCAGCCGCCCGGGACAGGACACAGATACGCAGTATTTT.

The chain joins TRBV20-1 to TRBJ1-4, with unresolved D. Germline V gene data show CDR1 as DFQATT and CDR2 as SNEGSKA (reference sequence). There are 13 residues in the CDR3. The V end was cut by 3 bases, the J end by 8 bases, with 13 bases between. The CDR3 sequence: CSASLARREKLFF. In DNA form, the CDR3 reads TGCAGTGCTAGTTTGGCCAGGAGGGAAAAACTGTTTTTT.

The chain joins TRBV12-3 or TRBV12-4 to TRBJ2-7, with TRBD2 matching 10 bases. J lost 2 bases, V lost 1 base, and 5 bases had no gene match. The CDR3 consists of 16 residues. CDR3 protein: CASSLGLAGVPYEQYV. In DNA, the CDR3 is TGTGCCAGCAGTTTAGGTCTAGCGGGAGTACCCTACGAGCAGTACGTC.

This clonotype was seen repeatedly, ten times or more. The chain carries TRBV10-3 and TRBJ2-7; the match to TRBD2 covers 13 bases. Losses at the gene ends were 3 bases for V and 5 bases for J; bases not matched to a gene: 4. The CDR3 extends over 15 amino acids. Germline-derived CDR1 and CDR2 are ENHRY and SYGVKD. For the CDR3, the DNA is TGTGCCATCAGTGACACGGGACTAGCGGGGAACGAGCAGTACTTC. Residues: CAISDTGLAGNEQYF.

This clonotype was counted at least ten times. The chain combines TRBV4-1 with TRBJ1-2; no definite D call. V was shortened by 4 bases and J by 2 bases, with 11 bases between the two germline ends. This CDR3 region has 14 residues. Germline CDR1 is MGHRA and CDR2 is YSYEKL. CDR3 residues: CASSPPRQNYGYTF. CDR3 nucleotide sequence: TGCGCCAGCAGCCCGCCCAGACAAAACTATGGCTACACCTTC.

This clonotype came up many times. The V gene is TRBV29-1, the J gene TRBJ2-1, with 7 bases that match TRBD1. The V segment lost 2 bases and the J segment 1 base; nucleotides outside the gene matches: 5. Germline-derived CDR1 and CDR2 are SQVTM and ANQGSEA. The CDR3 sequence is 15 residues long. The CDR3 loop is CSVEFPDRSYNEQFF. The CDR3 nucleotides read TGCAGCGTTGAATTTCCGGACAGGTCCTACAATGAGCAGTTCTTC.

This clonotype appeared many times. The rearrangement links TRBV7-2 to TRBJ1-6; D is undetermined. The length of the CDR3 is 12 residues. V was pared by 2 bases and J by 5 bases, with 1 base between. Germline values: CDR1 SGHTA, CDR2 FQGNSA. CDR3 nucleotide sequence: TGTGCCAGCAGCTTAAATAATTCACCCCTCCACTTT. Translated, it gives CASSLNNSPLHF.

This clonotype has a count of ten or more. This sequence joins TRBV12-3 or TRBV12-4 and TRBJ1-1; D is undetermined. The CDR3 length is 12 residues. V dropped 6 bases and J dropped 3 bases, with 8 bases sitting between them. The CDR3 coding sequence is TGTGCCAGCAGATGGGCGGACACTGAAGCTTTCTTT. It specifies CASRWADTEAFF.

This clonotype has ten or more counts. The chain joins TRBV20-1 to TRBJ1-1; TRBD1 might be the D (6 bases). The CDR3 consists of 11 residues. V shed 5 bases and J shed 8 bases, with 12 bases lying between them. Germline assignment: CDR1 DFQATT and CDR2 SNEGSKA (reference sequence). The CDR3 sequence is CSASPGVEAFF. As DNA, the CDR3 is TGCAGTGCTTCACCAGGGGTGGAAGCTTTCTTT.

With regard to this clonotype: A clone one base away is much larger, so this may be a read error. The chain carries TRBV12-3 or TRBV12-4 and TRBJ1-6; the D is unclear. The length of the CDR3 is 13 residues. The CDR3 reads CASSFPGNSLLHF. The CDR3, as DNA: TGTGCCAGCAGTTTCCCGGGTAATTCACTCCTCCACTTT.